This T cell receptor beta chain was sequenced in a study of blood T cell repertoires in COVID-19. The overall study: Sources were T cells, B-cell-depleted T cells, or PBMCs; the material itself was cDNA or gDNA.

Only in-frame clones appear in the TCRdb table, and some are missing; sequencing was by immunoSEQ multiplex PCR. The sample lists hundreds of thousands of clones, 86% occurring once. CDR1 and CDR2 from the germline V gene are MNHEY and SVGAGI. The CDR3 contains 13 residues. V was shortened by 6 bases and J by 1 base, with 6 bases between the two germline ends. The V gene is TRBV6-5, the J gene TRBJ2-2, with D possibly matching TRBD2 (6 bases). What was sequenced was peripheral blood. The receptor's source is a woman over 75 with COVID-19, enrolled during active disease. The CDR3 nucleotides read TGTGCCAGCAGGGGGGGGAACACCGGGGAGCTGTTTTTT. It specifies CASRGGNTGELFF.